This T cell receptor (beta chain) derives from a study of blood T cells in healthy people across ages. Note on this clonotype: Its specificity is unknown.

Each sample used at least 6 million PBMCs. CDR1 is LGHNA, CDR2 YSLEER, per germline. V was trimmed by 1 base and J by 7 bases, leaving 10 bases between them. The CDR3 runs 13 residues. Alongside a J-beta primer mix, a sample-barcoded 5' primer served in a second PCR lasting about 7 to 12 cycles. TCRdb ran MiXCR on the 5' RACE reads and lists one entry per CDR3 protein. The sample lists 850,000 to 1,100,000 distinct CDR3 sequences; approximately 38% were seen once. Study conclusions and caveats: The study regarded diversity estimates from one million T cells as underestimates.

The sequenced sample consisted of blood. The clonotype comes from a man younger than 35 in good health. J is TRBJ2-5 and V is TRBV4-3, with unresolved D. This chain's CDR3 is CASSQGVSGTQYF. CDR3 nucleotides: TGCGCCAGCAGCCAAGGGGTGTCCGGGACCCAGTACTTC.